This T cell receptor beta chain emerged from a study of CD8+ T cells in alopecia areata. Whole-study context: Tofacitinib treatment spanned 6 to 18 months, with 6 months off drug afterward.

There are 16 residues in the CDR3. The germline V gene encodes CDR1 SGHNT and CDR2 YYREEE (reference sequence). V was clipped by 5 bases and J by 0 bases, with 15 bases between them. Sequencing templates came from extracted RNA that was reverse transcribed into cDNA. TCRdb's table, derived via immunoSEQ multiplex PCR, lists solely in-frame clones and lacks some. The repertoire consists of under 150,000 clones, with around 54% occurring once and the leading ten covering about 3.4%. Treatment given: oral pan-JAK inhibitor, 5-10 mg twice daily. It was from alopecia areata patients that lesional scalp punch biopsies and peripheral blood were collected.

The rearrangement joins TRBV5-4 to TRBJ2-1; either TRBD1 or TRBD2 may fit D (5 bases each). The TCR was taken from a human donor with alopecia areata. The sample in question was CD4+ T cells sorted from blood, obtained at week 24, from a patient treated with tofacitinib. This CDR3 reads CASSPPGRSSYNEQFF. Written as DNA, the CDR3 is TGTGCCAGCAGTCCTCCGGGACGTAGCTCCTACAATGAGCAGTTCTTC.